This T cell receptor (beta chain) was found in a study of shared clonotypes between healthy human individuals. The CDR3 loop spans 12 amino acids. V lost 2 bases and J 9 bases, leaving 10 bases between the germline ends. Germline V gene lookup returns CDR1 MNHEY and CDR2 SVGAGI. The data were produced by immunoSEQ multiplex PCR, yet TCRdb's version contains in-frame clones alone and is incomplete. The sample carries some 2,000,000 clones, around 95% recorded once. The rearrangement links TRBV6-5 to TRBJ2-5, with D perhaps TRBD1 (6 bases). The specimen was naive CD4+ T cells sorted from blood. The subset was: CD45RA+ positively selected. This sequence originates from a man between 18 and 35 years old in good health. CDR3 bases: TGTGCCAGCAGTTACCCCGGACAGCCCCAGTACTTC. Amino acids: CASSYPGQPQYF.